This is a list of T cell receptor beta chains from one sample in a study of identical twins. TCRdb recomputed calls from the 5' RACE reads with MiXCR, one row per CDR3 protein. The sample consists of about 240,000 distinct CDR3 sequences, about 7.5% of them appearing once. These data were also reused for a study on yellow fever vaccine responses in identical twins.

Sequencing used CD8+ T cells sorted from blood. These receptors originate from a woman younger than 35 in good health. CDR3s include the opening cysteine and the closing phenylalanine or tryptophan. A D gene is named only where the DNA matches it firmly. Size tells how often a clone was seen (once, few, many) or the class of an expanded clone, and some rows leave it out.

many	TRBD1	TRBJ1-1	TRBV11-1	TGTGCCAGCAGCCCCCGGACAGGGGGGACCCCCTTGAACACTGAAGCTTTCTTT	CASSPRTGGTPLNTEAFF
few	.	TRBJ2-1	TRBV5-5	TGTGCCACCGCCTCCTACAATGAGCAGTTCTTC	CATASYNEQFF
few	TRBD2	TRBJ2-3	TRBV14	TGTGCCAGCAACCCAACTAGCGGGAGGGCAGATACGCAGTATTTT	CASNPTSGRADTQYF
.	TRBD2	TRBJ2-1	TRBV15	TGTGCCACCAGCACTAGCGGAGCCTCCTACAATGAGCAGTTCTTC	CATSTSGASYNEQFF
many	.	TRBJ1-4	TRBV28	TGTGCCAGCAGTAAATTTTTGGATGCAACTAATGAAAAACTGTTTTTT	CASSKFLDATNEKLFF
few	TRBD1	TRBJ2-7	TRBV28	TGTGCCAGCAGTAACCCCGGACAGGCCTACGAGCAGTACTTC	CASSNPGQAYEQYF
.	TRBD2	TRBJ2-3	TRBV4-1	TGCGCCAGCAGCCCCGATCGGACTAGCGGGAGGGCCCCTCCGTATTTT	CASSPDRTSGRAPPYF
many	.	TRBJ2-1	TRBV7-9	TGTGCCAGCAGCTCCACAGGGTACAATGAGCAGTTCTTC	CASSSTGYNEQFF
few	.	TRBJ2-1	TRBV20-1	TGCAGTGCCATTACCGAATCTCGCTCCTACAATGAGCAGTTCTTC	CSAITESRSYNEQFF
.	.	TRBJ2-2	TRBV10-3	TGTGCCATCAGTGAGGGGTTCGTAGTCTTCGCCGGGGAGCTGTTTTTT	CAISEGFVVFAGELFF
many	.	TRBJ2-3	TRBV11-2	TGTGCCAGCAGCTTAGCGGGAACTAGCACAGATACGCAGTATTTT	CASSLAGTSTDTQYF
many	TRBD2	TRBJ2-5	TRBV2	TGTGCCAGCCTGACGCGGGAGATGGAGACCCAGTACTTC	CASLTREMETQYF
many	.	TRBJ1-5	TRBV6-1	TGTGCCAGCAGTGAATTTGGGGGAGGCAATCAGCCCCAGCATTTT	CASSEFGGGNQPQHF
.	TRBD1	TRBJ2-1	TRBV4-1	TGCGCCAGCAGCCCGGACAGGGTGGTAGGCTATGAGTTCTTC	CASSPDRVVGYEFF
many	TRBD1	TRBJ1-2	TRBV5-1	TGCGCCAGCAGCCCGGAAGGACAGGGCGGCTATGGCTACACCTTC	CASSPEGQGGYGYTF
few	.	TRBJ1-1	TRBV5-6	TGTGCCAGCACCATCGACAGTCAGAACACTGAAGCTTTCTTT	CASTIDSQNTEAFF